The 20 T cell receptor beta chains below come from one sample, sequenced in a study of blood T cell repertoires in COVID-19. Clones were sequenced by immunoSEQ multiplex PCR, and TCRdb holds only the in-frame ones, with some missing. The sample holds roughly 70,000 clones; around 93% are singletons and the top ten take 4.8%. Sequencing was carried out using peripheral blood. The receptor source for this set is a woman aged 60-75 years with active COVID-19.

This chain connects TRBV18 to TRBJ1-5; 8 bases are a match to TRBD1. Unmatched junction bases numbered 4, after V lost 8 bases and J lost 1 base. The CDR3 extends over 14 amino acids. In germline, CDR1 is KGHSH, CDR2 LQKENI. In nucleotides, the CDR3 is TGTGCCAGCCGCCGGACAGGGAGCAATCAGCCCCAGCATTTT. This encodes CASRRTGSNQPQHF.

This chain links TRBV5-6 with TRBJ2-7; 8 bases match TRBD2. The CDR3 spans 16 residues. Germline lookup yields CDR1 SGHDT and CDR2 YYEEEE. V gave up 2 bases and J gave up 0 bases; unmatched junction bases: 7. As DNA, the CDR3 is TGTGCCAGCAGCTTATTAGCGGGGAAAGCCTCCTACGAGCAGTACTTC. Translation gives CASSLLAGKASYEQYF.

The chain recombines TRBV18 with TRBJ2-3; 7 bases fit TRBD1. Germline assignment: CDR1 KGHSH and CDR2 LQKENI. The ends lost 2 bases at V and 0 bases at J; junction bases unmatched: 5. The CDR3 extends over 16 amino acids. The CDR3, as DNA: TGTGCCAGCTCACCATATTTGGGACAGAGCACAGATACGCAGTATTTT. Translating gives CASSPYLGQSTDTQYF.

The rearrangement uses TRBV18 and TRBJ2-7; D remains ambiguous. The CDR3 spans 13 residues. V gave up 2 bases and J gave up 5 bases, with 10 bases separating them. Germline loops: CDR1 KGHSH, CDR2 LQKENI. The CDR3 nucleotides read TGTGCCAGCTCACCAGGCTTATTCCACGAGCAGTACTTC. It translates to CASSPGLFHEQYF.

J is TRBJ2-1 and V is TRBV6-2 or TRBV6-3; TRBD2 aligns across 8 bases. Per the germline V gene, CDR1 is MNHEY and CDR2 is SVGEGT. The V and J ends lost 2 bases and 15 bases, in that order; junction bases with no gene match: 6. The CDR3 contains 12 residues. In nucleotides, the CDR3 is TGTGCCAGCAGTTACGCGGGACTAGTAACGTTCTTC. This translates into CASSYAGLVTFF.

The V and J genes are TRBV11-3 and TRBJ2-2; D might be TRBD1 (5 bases). The germline V gene encodes CDR1 SGHNT and CDR2 YENEEA. The V and J ends lost 3 bases and 5 bases respectively, with 7 bases between them. The CDR3 is made up of 13 amino acids. The CDR3 reads CASSFRETGELFF. CDR3 DNA sequence: TGTGCCAGCAGCTTCAGGGAAACCGGGGAGCTGTTTTTT.

The chain is built from TRBV15 and TRBJ1-5; 8 positions match TRBD1. This CDR3 spans 15 amino acids. CDR1 is LNHNV and CDR2 is YYDKDF in the germline V gene (reference sequence). V lost 3 bases to trimming and J lost 2 bases; unmatched junction nucleotides: 3. As DNA, the CDR3 is TGTGCCACCAGCAGCCCAGGGGGCGGCAATCAGCCCCAGCATTTT. Protein sequence: CATSSPGGGNQPQHF.

V usage is TRBV13 and J usage is TRBJ1-6; a weak D match, TRBD1 (5 bases). Germline CDR1 and CDR2: PRHDT and FYEKMQ (reference sequence). The CDR3 extends over 15 amino acids. V shed 5 bases and J shed 8 bases, with 16 bases lying between them. DNA for the CDR3: TGTGCCAGCAGCCGTGGAGGGACGGGATATTCACCCCTCCACTTT. Protein: CASSRGGTGYSPLHF.

V is TRBV11-2 and J is TRBJ1-6; 7 bases match TRBD1. The CDR3 spans 14 residues. Germline V gene lookup returns CDR1 SGHAT and CDR2 FQNNGV. The V and J ends lost 4 bases and 9 bases, in that order; junction bases with no gene match: 6. In DNA form, the CDR3 reads TGTGCCAGCAGCTCGACAGGGTTAAGTTCACCCCTCCACTTT. This translates into CASSSTGLSSPLHF.

The chain joins TRBV7-2 to TRBJ1-5; perhaps TRBD1 as D (6 bases). Germline CDR1 and CDR2: SGHTA and FQGNSA. V was cut by 5 bases and J by 6 bases, with 14 bases left in between. The CDR3 has 14 residues. Here the CDR3 DNA reads TGTGCCAGCAGCGCCCGGGACAACATTCAGCCCCAGCATTTT. It is translated as CASSARDNIQPQHF.

This clone has just one count. V is TRBV7-9 and J is TRBJ2-7, with a tentative D call TRBD1 (6 bases). The CDR3 has 16 amino acids. Trimming stripped 4 bases from V and 3 bases from J, with 19 bases between. CDR1 SEHNR and CDR2 FQNEAQ come from the germline V gene (reference sequence). In nucleotides, the CDR3 is TGTGCCAGCAGCTCTTTCCCCAGGGGTGGCGGCTACGAGCAGTACTTC. It is translated as CASSSFPRGGGYEQYF.

The chain combines TRBV10-2 with TRBJ2-1; 8 nucleotides match TRBD2. The CDR3 consists of 19 residues. J lost 0 bases, V lost 10 bases, and 20 bases had no gene match. Germline CDR1 reads WSHSY; CDR2 reads SAAADI. CDR3 region: CATASKRAGVGSSYNEQFF. In DNA, the CDR3 is TGCGCCACCGCGTCGAAAAGAGCGGGAGTGGGGAGCTCCTACAATGAGCAGTTCTTC.

The chain uses TRBV5-6 and TRBJ2-1; 9 bases are shared with TRBD2. The CDR3 is 16 residues long. With 1 base clipped from V and 6 bases from J, the junction kept 8 bases outside the gene matches. Germline V lookup: CDR1 SGHDT, CDR2 YYEEEE. For the CDR3, the DNA is TGTGCCAGCAGCTTGCGGGGGCTAGCGGGAAGCAATGAGCAGTTCTTC. Translated: CASSLRGLAGSNEQFF.

This chain uses TRBV3-1 (or the pseudogene TRBV3-2) with TRBJ2-3; 12 positions match TRBD2. The CDR3 runs to 16 residues. Trimming took 2 bases from V and 6 from J; bases not matched to a gene: 6. The germline gives CDR1 LGHDT, CDR2 YNNKEL (reference sequence). The CDR3 here is CASSQTSGRLGDTQYF. CDR3 DNA: TGTGCCAGCAGCCAAACTAGCGGGAGGTTGGGGGATACGCAGTATTTT.

CDR3: CASSLLASGVNEQFF. The CDR3 region has the DNA TGTGCCAGCAGCCTCCTAGCGTCAGGCGTAAATGAGCAGTTCTTC. The V call is TRBV3-1 (or the pseudogene TRBV3-2), the J call TRBJ2-1; D might be TRBD2 (6 bases). V lost 4 bases and J 7 bases, leaving 17 bases between the germline ends. Looked up from germline, CDR1 is LGHDT and CDR2 is YNNKEL (reference sequence). The CDR3 extends over 15 amino acids.

The CDR3 nucleotides read TGTGCCAGTAGTATCCGGGACAGGGGGCAATTTTGGGATCAGCCCCAGCATTTT. It codes for CASSIRDRGQFWDQPQHF. The chain is built from TRBV19 and TRBJ1-5, with 12 bases aligning to TRBD1. The trim removed 3 bases at V and 5 bases at J, leaving 11 bases unmatched. This CDR3 is 18 amino acids long. Germline assignment: CDR1 LNHDA and CDR2 SQIVND (reference sequence).

CDR3 protein: CASSGRPGANVLTF. The CDR3 nucleotides read TGTGCCAGCAGTGGGCGCCCGGGGGCCAACGTCCTGACTTTC. J is TRBJ2-6 and V is TRBV28; D unclear. This CDR3 is 14 amino acids long. Germline CDR1 and CDR2: MDHEN and SYDVKM. V was trimmed by 5 bases and J by 4 bases, leaving 9 bases between them.

The chain couples TRBV28 to TRBJ1-5; tentatively, D is TRBD1 (6 bases). CDR1 and CDR2 from the germline V gene are MDHEN and SYDVKM. Trimming took 6 bases from V and 6 from J, leaving 15 bases between them. The CDR3 sequence is 14 residues long. The CDR3 here is CASRLNRVPQPQHF. The CDR3 DNA reads TGTGCCAGCAGATTGAACAGGGTCCCTCAGCCCCAGCATTTT.

The genes are TRBV19 and TRBJ2-1, with TRBD2 matching 7 bases. The CDR3 spans 16 residues. Germline trimming cut 1 base from V and 8 bases from J; bases unmatched to any gene: 11. Germline values: CDR1 LNHDA, CDR2 SQIVND (reference sequence). The CDR3 sequence is CASSIGEGGAIDEQFF. The CDR3 DNA follows: TGTGCCAGTAGTATAGGGGAGGGAGGAGCGATCGATGAGCAGTTCTTC. Full variable domain (missing parts from reference TRBV19 and TRBJ2-1): DGGITQSPKYLFRKEGQNVTLSCEQNLNHDAMYWYRQDPGQGLRLIYYSQIVNDFQKGDIAEGYSVSREKKESFPLTVTSAQKNPTAFYLCASSIGEGGAIDEQFFGPGTRLTVL.

The chain links TRBV29-1 to TRBJ2-1; D is ambiguous. The ends were cut back, 5 bases at V and 5 bases at J, with 4 bases in the middle. From germline, CDR1 is SQVTM and CDR2 ANQGSEA. The CDR3 runs 10 residues. The CDR3 loop is CSVRDNEQFF. In DNA, the CDR3 is TGCAGCGTTAGAGACAATGAGCAGTTCTTC.